The clone carrying this TCR beta chain was found a few times. This record comes from a study of blood T cell repertoires in COVID-19. Study in general: PBMCs, B-cell-depleted T cells, or T cells provided the cDNA or gDNA that made up the material.

The CDR3 has 20 residues. CDR1 is MGHRA, CDR2 YSYEKL, per germline. V shed 1 base and J 5 bases; nucleotides not matched to a gene: 19. The assay was immunoSEQ multiplex PCR, and TCRdb's table has in-frame clones only and misses some. The table lists fewer than 35,000 clones, roughly nine tenths of them singletons, with approximately 3.7% in the top ten. The source is a man in his sixties with acute or convalescent COVID-19. V is TRBV4-1 and J is TRBJ1-5; 8 nucleotides agree with TRBD1. Input material: peripheral blood. The CDR3 DNA sequence: TGCGCCAGCAGCCAAGTCCAATGGGGTACCAACAGGGGGACCTATCAGCCCCAGCATTTT. It specifies CASSQVQWGTNRGTYQPQHF.